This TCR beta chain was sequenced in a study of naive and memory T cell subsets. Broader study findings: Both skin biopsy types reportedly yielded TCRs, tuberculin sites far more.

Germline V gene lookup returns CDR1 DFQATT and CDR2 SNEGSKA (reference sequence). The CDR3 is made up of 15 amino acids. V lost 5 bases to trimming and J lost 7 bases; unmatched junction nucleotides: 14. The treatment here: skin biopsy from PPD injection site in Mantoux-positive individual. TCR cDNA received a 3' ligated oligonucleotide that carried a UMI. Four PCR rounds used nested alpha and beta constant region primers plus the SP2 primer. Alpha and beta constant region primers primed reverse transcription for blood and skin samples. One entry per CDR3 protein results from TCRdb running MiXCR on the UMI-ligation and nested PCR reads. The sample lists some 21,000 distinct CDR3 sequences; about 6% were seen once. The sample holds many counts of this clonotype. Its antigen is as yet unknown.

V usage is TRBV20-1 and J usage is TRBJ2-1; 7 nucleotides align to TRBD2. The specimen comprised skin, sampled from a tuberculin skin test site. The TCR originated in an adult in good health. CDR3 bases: TGCAGTGCTTATAGCCGAGCGGGATGGGGAAATGAGCAGTTCTTC. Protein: CSAYSRAGWGNEQFF.